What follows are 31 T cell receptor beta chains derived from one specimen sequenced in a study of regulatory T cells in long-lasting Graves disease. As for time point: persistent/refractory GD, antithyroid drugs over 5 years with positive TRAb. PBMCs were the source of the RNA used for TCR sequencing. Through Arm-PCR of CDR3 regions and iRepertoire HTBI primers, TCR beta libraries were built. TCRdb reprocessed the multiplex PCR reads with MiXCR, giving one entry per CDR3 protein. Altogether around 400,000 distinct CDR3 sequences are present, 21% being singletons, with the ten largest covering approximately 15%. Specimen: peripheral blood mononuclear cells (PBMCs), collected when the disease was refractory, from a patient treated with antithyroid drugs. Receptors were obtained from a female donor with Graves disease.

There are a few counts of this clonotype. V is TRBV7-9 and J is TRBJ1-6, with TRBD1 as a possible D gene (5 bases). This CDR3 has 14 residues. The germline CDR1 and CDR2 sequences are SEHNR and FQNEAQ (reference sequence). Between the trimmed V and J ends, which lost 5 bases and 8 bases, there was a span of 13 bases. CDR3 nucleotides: TGTGCCAGCAGCCTCGGGGGGGAGTATTCACCCCTCCACTTT. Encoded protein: CASSLGGEYSPLHF.

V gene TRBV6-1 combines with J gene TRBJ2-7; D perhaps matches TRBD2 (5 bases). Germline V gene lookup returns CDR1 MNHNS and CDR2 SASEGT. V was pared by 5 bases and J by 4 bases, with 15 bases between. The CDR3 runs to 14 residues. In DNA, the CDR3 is TGTGCCAGCAGTACCGGTGAGGGCAGATACGAGCAGTACTTC. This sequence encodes CASSTGEGRYEQYF.

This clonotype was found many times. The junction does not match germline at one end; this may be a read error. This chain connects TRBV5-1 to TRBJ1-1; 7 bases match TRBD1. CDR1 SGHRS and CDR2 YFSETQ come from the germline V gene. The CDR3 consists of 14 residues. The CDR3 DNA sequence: TGTGCCAGCAGCCCTGGGACAGCGAACACTGAAGCTTTCTTT. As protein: CASSPGTANTEAFF. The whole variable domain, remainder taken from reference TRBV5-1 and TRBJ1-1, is KAGVTQTPRYLIKTRGQQVTLSCSPISGHRSVSWYQQTPGQGLQFLFEYFSETQRNKGNFPGRFSGRQFSNSRSEMNVSTLELGDSALYLCASSPGTANTEAFFGQGTRLTVV.

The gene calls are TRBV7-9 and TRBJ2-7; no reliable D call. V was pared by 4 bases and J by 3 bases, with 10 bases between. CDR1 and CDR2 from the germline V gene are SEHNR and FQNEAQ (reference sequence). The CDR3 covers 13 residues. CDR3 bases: TGTGCCAGCAGCTGGAACATCCTCTACGAGCAGTACTTC. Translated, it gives CASSWNILYEQYF.

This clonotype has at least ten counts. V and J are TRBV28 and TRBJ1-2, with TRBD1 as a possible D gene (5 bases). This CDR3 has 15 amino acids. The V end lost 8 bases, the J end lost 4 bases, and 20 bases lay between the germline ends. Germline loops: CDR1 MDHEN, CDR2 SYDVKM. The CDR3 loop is CASVPLGDPSYGYTF. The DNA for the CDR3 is TGTGCCAGCGTCCCCTTGGGGGACCCATCCTATGGCTACACCTTC.

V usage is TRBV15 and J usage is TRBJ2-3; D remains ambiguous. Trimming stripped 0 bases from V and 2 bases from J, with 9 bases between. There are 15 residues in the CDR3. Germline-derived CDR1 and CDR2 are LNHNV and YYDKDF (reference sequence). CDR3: CATSRDYIATDTQYF. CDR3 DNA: TGTGCCACCAGCAGAGATTACATAGCCACAGATACGCAGTATTTT.

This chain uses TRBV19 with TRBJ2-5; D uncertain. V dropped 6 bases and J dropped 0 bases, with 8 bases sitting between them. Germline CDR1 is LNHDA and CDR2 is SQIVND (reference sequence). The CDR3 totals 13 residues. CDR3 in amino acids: CASRRRNQETQYF. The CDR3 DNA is TGTGCCAGTAGAAGACGCAACCAAGAGACCCAGTACTTC.

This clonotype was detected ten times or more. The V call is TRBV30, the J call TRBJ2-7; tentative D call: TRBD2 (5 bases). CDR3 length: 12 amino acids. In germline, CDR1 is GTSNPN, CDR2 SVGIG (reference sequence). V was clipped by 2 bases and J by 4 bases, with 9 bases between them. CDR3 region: CAWSSGLYEQYF. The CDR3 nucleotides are TGTGCCTGGAGTTCAGGACTTTACGAGCAGTACTTC. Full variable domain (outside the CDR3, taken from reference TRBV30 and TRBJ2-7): SQTIHQWPATLVQPVGSPLSLECTVEGTSNPNLYWYRQAAGRGLQLLFYSVGIGQISSEVPQNLSASRPQDRQFILSSKKLLLSDSGFYLCAWSSGLYEQYFGPGTRLTVT.

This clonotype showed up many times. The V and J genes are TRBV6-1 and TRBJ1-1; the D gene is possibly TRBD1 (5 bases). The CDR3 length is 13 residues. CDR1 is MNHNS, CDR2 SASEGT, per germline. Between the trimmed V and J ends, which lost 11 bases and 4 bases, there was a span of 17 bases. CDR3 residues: CASSPMGLTEAFF. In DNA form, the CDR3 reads TGTGCCTCGAGCCCAATGGGACTCACTGAAGCTTTCTTT.

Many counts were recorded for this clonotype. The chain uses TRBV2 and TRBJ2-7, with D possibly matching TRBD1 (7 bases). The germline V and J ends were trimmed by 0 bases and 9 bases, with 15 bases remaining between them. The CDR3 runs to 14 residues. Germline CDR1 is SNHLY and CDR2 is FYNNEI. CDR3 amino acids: CASSEAARGVVQYF. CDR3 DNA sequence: TGTGCCAGCAGTGAAGCTGCCAGGGGGGTAGTGCAGTACTTC.

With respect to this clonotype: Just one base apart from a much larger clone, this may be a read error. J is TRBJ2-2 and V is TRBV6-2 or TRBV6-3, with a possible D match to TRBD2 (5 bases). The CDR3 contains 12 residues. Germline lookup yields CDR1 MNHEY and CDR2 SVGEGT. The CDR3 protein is CAILSPTGEPFF. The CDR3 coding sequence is TGTGCCATCCTATCCCCCACCGGGGAGCCGTTTTTT.

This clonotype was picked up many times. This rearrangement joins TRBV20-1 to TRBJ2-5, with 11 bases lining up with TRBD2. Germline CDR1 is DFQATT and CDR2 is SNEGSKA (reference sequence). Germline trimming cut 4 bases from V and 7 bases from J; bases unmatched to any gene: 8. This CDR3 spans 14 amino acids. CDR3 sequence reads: CSATRLAGRVTQYF. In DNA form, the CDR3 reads TGCAGTGCTACCCGACTAGCGGGACGGGTGACCCAGTACTTC.

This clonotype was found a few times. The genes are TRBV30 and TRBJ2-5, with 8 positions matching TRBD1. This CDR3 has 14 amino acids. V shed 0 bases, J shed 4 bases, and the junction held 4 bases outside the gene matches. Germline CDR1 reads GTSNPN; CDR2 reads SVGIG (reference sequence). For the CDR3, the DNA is TGTGCCTGGAGTGTAGCCAGGGGGCGAGAGACCCAGTACTTC. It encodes CAWSVARGRETQYF.

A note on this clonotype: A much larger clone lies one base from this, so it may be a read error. The CDR3 sequence is CASSYGEDPTYEQYF. The CDR3, as DNA: TGTGCCAGCAGTTACGGGGAGGACCCTACCTACGAGCAGTACTTC. The J gene is TRBJ2-7, the V gene TRBV6-9, with D possibly matching TRBD2 (6 bases). This CDR3 spans 15 amino acids. Looked up from germline, CDR1 is MNHGY and CDR2 is SVAAGI. The ends were cut back, 3 bases at V and 2 bases at J, with 14 bases in the middle.

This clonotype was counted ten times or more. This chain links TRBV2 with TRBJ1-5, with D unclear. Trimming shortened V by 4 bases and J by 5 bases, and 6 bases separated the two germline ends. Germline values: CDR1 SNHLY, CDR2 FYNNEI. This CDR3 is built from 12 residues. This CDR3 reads CASSGAYQPQHF. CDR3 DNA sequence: TGTGCCAGCAGTGGGGCCTATCAGCCCCAGCATTTT.

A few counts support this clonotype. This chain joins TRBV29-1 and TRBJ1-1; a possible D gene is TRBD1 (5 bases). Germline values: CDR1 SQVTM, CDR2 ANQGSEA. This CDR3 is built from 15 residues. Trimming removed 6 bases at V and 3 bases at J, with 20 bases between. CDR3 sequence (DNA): TGCAGCGTCCCAGGGCCCCGGATAGGGGACACTGAAGCTTTCTTT. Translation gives CSVPGPRIGDTEAFF.

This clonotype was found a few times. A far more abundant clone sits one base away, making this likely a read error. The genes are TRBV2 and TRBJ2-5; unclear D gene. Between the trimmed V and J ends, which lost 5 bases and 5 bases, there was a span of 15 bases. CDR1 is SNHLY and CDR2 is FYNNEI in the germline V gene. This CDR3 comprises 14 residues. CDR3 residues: CASSPGRSLETQYF. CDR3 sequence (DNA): TGTGCCAGCAGTCCGGGTCGGAGTTTGGAGACCCAGTACTTC.

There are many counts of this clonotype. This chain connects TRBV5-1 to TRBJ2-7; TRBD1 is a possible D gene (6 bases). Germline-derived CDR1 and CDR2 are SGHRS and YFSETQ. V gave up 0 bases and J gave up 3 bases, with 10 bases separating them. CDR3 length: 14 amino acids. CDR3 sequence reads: CASSLEAGDYEQYF. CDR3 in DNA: TGCGCCAGCAGCTTGGAGGCAGGGGACTACGAGCAGTACTTC. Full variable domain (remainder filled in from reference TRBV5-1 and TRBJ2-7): KAGVTQTPRYLIKTRGQQVTLSCSPISGHRSVSWYQQTPGQGLQFLFEYFSETQRNKGNFPGRFSGRQFSNSRSEMNVSTLELGDSALYLCASSLEAGDYEQYFGPGTRLTVT.

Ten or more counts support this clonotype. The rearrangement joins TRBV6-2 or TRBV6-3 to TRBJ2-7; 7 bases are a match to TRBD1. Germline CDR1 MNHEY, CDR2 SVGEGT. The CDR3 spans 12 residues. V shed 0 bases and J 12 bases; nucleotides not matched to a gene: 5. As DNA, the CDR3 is TGTGCCAGCAGTTACTCGACAGGGCTTCTGTACTTC. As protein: CASSYSTGLLYF.

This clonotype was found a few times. CDR3 sequence reads: CASSQEGSRGAGELFF. The CDR3 DNA sequence: TGTGCCAGCAGCCAAGAGGGTAGCAGGGGAGCCGGGGAGCTGTTTTTT. The genes are TRBV3-1 and TRBJ2-2; weak D call: TRBD1 (6 bases). Trimming removed 0 bases at V and 6 bases at J, with 14 bases between. The CDR3 covers 16 residues. The V gene's germline CDR1 is LGHDT and CDR2 YNNKEL (reference sequence).

The CDR3 DNA follows: TGTGCCAGCAGCTTCAGTACCTCCTACGAGCAGTACTTC. Translated: CASSFSTSYEQYF. V usage is TRBV5-6 and J usage is TRBJ2-7; no reliable D call. Germline CDR1 and CDR2: SGHDT and YYEEEE. The CDR3 contains 13 residues. Between the trimmed V and J ends, which lost 2 bases and 0 bases, there was a span of 6 bases. The whole variable domain, remainder taken from reference TRBV5-6 and TRBJ2-7, is DAGVTQSPTHLIKTRGQQVTLRCSPKSGHDTVSWYQQALGQGPQFIFQYYEEEERQRGNFPDRFSGHQFPNYSSELNVNALLLGDSALYLCASSFSTSYEQYFGPGTRLTVT.

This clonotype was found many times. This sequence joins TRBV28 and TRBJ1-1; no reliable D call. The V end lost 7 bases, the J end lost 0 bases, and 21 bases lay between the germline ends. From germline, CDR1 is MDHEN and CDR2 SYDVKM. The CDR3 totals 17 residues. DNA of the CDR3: TGTGCCAGCACCCCAACGGCGGCAGGAGGGATGAACACTGAAGCTTTCTTT. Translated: CASTPTAAGGMNTEAFF.

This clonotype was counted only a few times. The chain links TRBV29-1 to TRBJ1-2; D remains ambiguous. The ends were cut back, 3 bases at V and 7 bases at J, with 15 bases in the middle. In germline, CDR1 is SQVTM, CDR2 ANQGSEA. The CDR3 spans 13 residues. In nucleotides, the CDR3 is TGCAGCGTTGATAAGGGTTCGGTGCGTGGCTACACCTTC. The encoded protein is CSVDKGSVRGYTF.

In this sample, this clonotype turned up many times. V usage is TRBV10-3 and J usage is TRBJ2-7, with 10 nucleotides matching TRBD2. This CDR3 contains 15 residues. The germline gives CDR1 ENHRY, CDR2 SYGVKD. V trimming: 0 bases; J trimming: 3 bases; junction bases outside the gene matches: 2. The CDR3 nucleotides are TGTGCCATCAGTGAGTCGTCTAGCGGGAGCTACGAGCAGTACTTC. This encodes CAISESSSGSYEQYF.

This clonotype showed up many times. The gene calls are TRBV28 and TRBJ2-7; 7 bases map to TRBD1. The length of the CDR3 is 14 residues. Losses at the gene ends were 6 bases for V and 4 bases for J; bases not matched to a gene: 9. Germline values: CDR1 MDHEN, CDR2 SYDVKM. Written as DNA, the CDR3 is TGTGCCAGCAGCCACGGGACAGATAGATACGAGCAGTACTTC. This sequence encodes CASSHGTDRYEQYF.

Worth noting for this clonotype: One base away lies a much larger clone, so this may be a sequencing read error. The CDR3 loop reads CGARDRGVGNTEAFF. CDR3 DNA: TGCGGTGCTAGGGACAGGGGCGTAGGGAACACTGAAGCTTTCTTT. This rearrangement joins TRBV20-1 to TRBJ1-1, with 10 bases fitting TRBD1. The CDR3 runs to 15 residues. CDR1 and CDR2 from the germline V gene are DFQATT and SNEGSKA (reference sequence).

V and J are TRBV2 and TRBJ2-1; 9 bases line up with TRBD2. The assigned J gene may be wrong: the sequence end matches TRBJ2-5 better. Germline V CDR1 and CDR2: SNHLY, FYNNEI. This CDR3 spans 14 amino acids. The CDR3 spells CASSSSGSGETQYF. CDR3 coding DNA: TGTGCCAGCAGTAGTAGCGGGAGTGGAGAGACCCAGTACTTC.

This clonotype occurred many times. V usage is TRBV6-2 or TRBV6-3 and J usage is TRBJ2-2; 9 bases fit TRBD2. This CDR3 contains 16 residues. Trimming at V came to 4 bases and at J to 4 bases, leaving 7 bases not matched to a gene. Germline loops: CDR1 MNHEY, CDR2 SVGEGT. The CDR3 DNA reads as TGTGCCAGCAGTTTTTTAGCGGGAGCGTCCACCGGGGAGCTGTTTTTT. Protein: CASSFLAGASTGELFF.

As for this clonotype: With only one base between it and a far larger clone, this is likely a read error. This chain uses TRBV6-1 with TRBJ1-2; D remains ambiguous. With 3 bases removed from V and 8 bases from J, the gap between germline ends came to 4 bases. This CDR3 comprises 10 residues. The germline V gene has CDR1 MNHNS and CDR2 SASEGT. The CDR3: CASSDEGYTF. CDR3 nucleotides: TGTGCCAGCAGTGATGAGGGCTACACCTTC.

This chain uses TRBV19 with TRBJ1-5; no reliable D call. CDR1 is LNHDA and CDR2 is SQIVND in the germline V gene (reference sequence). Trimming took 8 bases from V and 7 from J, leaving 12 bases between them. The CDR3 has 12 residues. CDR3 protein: CASVDDGQPQHF. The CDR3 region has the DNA TGTGCCAGTGTTGATGATGGCCAGCCCCAGCATTTT.

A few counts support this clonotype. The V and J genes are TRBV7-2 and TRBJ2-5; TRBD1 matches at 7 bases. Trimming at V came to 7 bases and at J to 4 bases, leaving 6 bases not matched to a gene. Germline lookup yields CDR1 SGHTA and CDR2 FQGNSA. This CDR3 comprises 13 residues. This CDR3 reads CASNGQVPETQYF. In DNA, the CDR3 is TGTGCCAGCAACGGACAGGTCCCAGAGACCCAGTACTTC.